This is a list of T cell receptor beta chains from one sample in a study of regulatory T cells in long-lasting Graves disease. TCRdb fed the multiplex PCR reads into MiXCR, producing one record per CDR3 protein. The data hold approximately 360,000 distinct CDR3 sequences, with approximately 23% observed a single time. The specimen was peripheral blood mononuclear cells (PBMCs), collected when the disease was refractory, from a patient treated with antithyroid drugs. Receptors originate from a woman aged 40 to 50 with Graves disease. CDR3s include the opening cysteine and the closing phenylalanine or tryptophan. Each record gives: J gene, V gene, CDR3 protein.

TRBJ2-1 TRBV28 CASSLESGLEYNEQFF
TRBJ2-7 TRBV27 CASSPWSKAYEQYF
TRBJ2-2 TRBV5-1 CASSLRPDNTGELFF
TRBJ1-5 TRBV3-1 CASSQGLQPQHF
TRBJ1-4 TRBV28 CASSSTVPNEKLFF
TRBJ1-5 TRBV10-3 CAISEFGKNQPQHF
TRBJ2-7 TRBV7-9 CASSPLYSEQYF
TRBJ1-5 TRBV9 CASSEGGSSNQPQHF
TRBJ2-6 TRBV15 CATRGVGANVLTF
TRBJ2-2 TRBV6-5 CASSYGQHTGELFF
TRBJ2-7 TRBV10-3 CAIRGLAENYEQYF
TRBJ2-3 TRBV20-1 CSARSPDNTDTQYF
TRBJ1-2 TRBV19 CASSIPGQNSSNYGYTF
TRBJ2-1 TRBV2 CAGEGRGNEQFF
TRBJ2-7 TRBV6-1 CASRLEFEPSYEQYF
TRBJ2-2 TRBV5-1 CASSFVVGTRFSANTGELFF
TRBJ1-1 TRBV28 CASPPGRGRLGEAFF
TRBJ2-6 TRBV29-1 CSALTSGRSGANVLTF
TRBJ2-7 TRBV7-9 CASSPKDQLAGPDYEQYF
TRBJ2-1 TRBV29-1 CSAVRLALNEQFF
TRBJ2-5 TRBV7-2 CASSYDYTWGETQYF